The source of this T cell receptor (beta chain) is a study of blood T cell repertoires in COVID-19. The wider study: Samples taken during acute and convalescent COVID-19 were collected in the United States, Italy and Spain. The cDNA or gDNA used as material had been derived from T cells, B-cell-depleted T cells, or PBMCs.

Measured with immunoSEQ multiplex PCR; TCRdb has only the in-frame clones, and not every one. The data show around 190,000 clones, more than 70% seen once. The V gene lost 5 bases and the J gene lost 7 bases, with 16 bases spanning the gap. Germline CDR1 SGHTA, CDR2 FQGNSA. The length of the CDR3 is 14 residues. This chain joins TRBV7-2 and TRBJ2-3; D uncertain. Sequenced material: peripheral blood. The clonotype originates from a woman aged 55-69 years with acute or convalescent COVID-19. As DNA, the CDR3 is TGTGCCAGCAGCCCCGCTGGCTTCAAGTATACGCAGTATTTT. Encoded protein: CASSPAGFKYTQYF.